The 8 T cell receptor beta chains listed next were all sequenced from one sample in a study of CD8 T cells in ankylosing spondylitis. TCRdb processed the 5' RACE reads anew with MiXCR; each CDR3 protein has one entry. Altogether roughly 170,000 distinct CDR3 sequences are present, 8.5% to 10% being singletons, with the ten largest covering more than 13%. The sample taken for sequencing was blood, either unsorted or a sorted T cell fraction (not recorded which). Receptor source: a female donor with ankylosing spondylitis or in good health (not recorded which).

V and J are TRBV27 and TRBJ1-5; D possibly corresponds to TRBD1 (5 bases). Trimming shortened V by 7 bases and J by 1 base, and 14 bases separated the two germline ends. This CDR3 has 15 residues. Germline V gene sequence: CDR1 MNHEY, CDR2 SMNVEV (reference sequence). For the CDR3, the DNA is TGTGCCAGCAACCAGGGTTTCGGGAGCAATCAGCCCCAGCATTTT. Translated: CASNQGFGSNQPQHF.

This clonotype was found many times. The CDR3 loop is CASSFQETQYF. In nucleotides, the CDR3 is TGTGCCAGCAGCTTTCAAGAGACCCAGTACTTC. The V call is TRBV5-6, the J call TRBJ2-5, with D unclear. The CDR3 runs to 11 residues. Germline V gene data show CDR1 as SGHDT and CDR2 as YYEEEE. Between the trimmed V and J ends, which lost 2 bases and 2 bases, there was a span of 1 base.

The CDR3, as DNA: TGCGCCAGCAGCCAAGGGACTAGCGGCCTTAGCTCCTACGAGCAGTACTTC. It specifies CASSQGTSGLSSYEQYF. This chain uses TRBV4-3 with TRBJ2-7; 10 bases match TRBD2. Germline values: CDR1 LGHNA, CDR2 YSLEER. The junction had 6 bases not matched to a gene; V was cut back by 1 base and J by 0 bases. The CDR3 is made up of 17 amino acids.

The chain uses TRBV5-4 and TRBJ2-3, with TRBD2 matching 7 bases. Germline V CDR1 and CDR2: SGHNT, YYREEE (reference sequence). The V and J ends lost 7 bases and 6 bases, in that order; junction bases with no gene match: 2. This CDR3 comprises 11 residues. The CDR3 nucleotides read TGTGCCAGCCGGGGGGATGATACGCAGTATTTT. It is translated as CASRGDDTQYF.

This clonotype was seen more than once but under ten times. V is TRBV12-3 or TRBV12-4 and J is TRBJ1-1, with TRBD1 matching 9 bases. This CDR3 has 15 amino acids. V was pared by 9 bases and J by 8 bases, with 16 bases of the junction left unmatched. In DNA form, the CDR3 reads TGTGCCAGTAGTAGGCTGACAGGGGGTTCGATGGAAGCTTTCTTT. Amino acids: CASSRLTGGSMEAFF.

By share of the sample, this clonotype is medium-sized. The V call is TRBV29-1, the J call TRBJ1-5; tentatively, D is TRBD1 (5 bases). V was trimmed by 3 bases and J by 0 bases, leaving 9 bases between them. Germline V gene sequence: CDR1 SQVTM, CDR2 ANQGSEA. This CDR3 region has 14 residues. CDR3 protein: CSVDSGLSNQPQHF. The CDR3 nucleotides read TGCAGCGTTGACTCAGGGCTTAGCAATCAGCCCCAGCATTTT.

V gene TRBV4-3 combines with J gene TRBJ1-4; D remains ambiguous. Looked up from germline, CDR1 is LGHNA and CDR2 is YSLEER. The CDR3 totals 16 residues. V gave up 0 bases and J gave up 8 bases, with 16 bases separating them. The CDR3 loop reads CASSQDGVEGGEKLFF. The CDR3 DNA is TGCGCCAGCAGCCAAGATGGAGTTGAGGGTGGCGAAAAACTGTTTTTT.

This clonotype appeared many times. The chain is built from TRBV29-1 and TRBJ2-7; D uncertain. Germline CDR1 and CDR2: SQVTM and ANQGSEA. The CDR3 length is 13 residues. Trimming removed 4 bases from V and 3 bases from J, with 13 bases in between. CDR3: CSVGSDTIYEQYF. The CDR3 DNA reads as TGCAGCGTTGGAAGTGACACGATCTACGAGCAGTACTTC.